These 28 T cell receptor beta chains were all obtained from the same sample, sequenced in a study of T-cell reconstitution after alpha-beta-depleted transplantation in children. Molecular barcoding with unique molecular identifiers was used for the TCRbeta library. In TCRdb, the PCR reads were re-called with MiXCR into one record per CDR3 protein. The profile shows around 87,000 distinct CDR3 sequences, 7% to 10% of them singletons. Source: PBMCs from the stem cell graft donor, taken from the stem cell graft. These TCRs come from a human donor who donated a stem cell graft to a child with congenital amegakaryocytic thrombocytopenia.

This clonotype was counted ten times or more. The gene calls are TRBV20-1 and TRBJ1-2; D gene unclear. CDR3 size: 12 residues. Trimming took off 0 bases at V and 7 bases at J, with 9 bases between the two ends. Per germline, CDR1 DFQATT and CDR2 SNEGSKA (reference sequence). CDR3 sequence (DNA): TGCAGTGCTAGAGACGGGGTGGGTGGCTACACCTTC. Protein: CSARDGVGGYTF.

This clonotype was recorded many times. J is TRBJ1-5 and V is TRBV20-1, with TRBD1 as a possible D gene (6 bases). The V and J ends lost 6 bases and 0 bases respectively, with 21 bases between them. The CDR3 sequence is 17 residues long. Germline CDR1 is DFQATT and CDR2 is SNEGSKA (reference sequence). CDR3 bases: TGCAGTGCAACCTCCCTGGGGGGGCTTTATAGCAATCAGCCCCAGCATTTT. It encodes CSATSLGGLYSNQPQHF.

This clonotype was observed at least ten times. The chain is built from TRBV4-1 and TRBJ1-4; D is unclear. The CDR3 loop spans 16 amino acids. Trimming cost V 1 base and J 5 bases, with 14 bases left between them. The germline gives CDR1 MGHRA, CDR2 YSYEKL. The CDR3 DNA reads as TGCGCCAGCAGCCAAGGTCGAGGCCAGACGAATGAAAAACTGTTTTTT. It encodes CASSQGRGQTNEKLFF.

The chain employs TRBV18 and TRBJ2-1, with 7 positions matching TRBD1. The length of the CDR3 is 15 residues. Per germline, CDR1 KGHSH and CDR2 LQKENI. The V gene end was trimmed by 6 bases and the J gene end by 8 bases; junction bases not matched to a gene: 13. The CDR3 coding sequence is TGTGCCAGCTCCCACAGGGGTACCTCGTACCATGAGCAGTTCTTC. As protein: CASSHRGTSYHEQFF.

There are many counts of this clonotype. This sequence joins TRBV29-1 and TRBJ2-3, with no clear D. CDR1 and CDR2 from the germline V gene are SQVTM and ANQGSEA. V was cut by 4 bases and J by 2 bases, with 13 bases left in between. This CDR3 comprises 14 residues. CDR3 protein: CSVVVAGPTDTQYF. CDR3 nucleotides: TGCAGCGTTGTCGTGGCAGGACCCACAGATACGCAGTATTTT.

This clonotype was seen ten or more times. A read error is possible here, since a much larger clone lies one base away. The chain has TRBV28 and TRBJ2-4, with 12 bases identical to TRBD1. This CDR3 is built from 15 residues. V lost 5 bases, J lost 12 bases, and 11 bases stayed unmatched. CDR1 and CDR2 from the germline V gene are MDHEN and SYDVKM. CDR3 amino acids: CASSGTGGLIDSQYF. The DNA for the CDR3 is TGTGCCAGCAGTGGGACAGGGGGCTTAATAGACAGTCAGTACTTC.

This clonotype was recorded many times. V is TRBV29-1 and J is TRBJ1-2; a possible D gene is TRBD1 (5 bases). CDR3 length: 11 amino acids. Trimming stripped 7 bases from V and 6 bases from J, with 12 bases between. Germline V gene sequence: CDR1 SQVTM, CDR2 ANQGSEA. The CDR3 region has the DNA TGCAGCGGTGGGGGACGGGATGGCTACACCTTC. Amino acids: CSGGGRDGYTF.

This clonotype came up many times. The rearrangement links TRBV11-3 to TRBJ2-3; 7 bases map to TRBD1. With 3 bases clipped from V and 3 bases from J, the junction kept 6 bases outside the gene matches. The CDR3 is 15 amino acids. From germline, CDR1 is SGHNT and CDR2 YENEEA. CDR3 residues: CASSFPGQPTDTQYF. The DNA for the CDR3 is TGTGCCAGCAGCTTCCCGGGACAGCCAACAGATACGCAGTATTTT.

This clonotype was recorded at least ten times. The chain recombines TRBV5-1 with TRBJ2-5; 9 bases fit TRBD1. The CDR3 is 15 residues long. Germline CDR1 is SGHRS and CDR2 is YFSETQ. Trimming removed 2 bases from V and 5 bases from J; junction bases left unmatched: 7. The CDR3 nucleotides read TGCGCCAGCAGCTTTACGAGACAGGGGGAGGAGACCCAGTACTTC. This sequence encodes CASSFTRQGEETQYF.

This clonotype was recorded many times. The CDR3 region has the DNA TGCAGTGCTAGAACAGGGGCAGTGAACACTGAAGCTTTCTTT. Translating it yields CSARTGAVNTEAFF. The chain links TRBV20-1 to TRBJ1-1; 7 bases line up with TRBD1. Per the germline V gene, CDR1 is DFQATT and CDR2 is SNEGSKA (reference sequence). This CDR3 has 14 amino acids. The junction had 3 bases not matched to a gene; V was cut back by 2 bases and J by 0 bases.

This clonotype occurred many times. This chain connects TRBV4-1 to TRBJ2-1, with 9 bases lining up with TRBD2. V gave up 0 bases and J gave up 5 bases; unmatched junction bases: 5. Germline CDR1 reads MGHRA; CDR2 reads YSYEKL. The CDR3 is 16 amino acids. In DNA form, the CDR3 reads TGCGCCAGCAGCCAAGATCCAAGCGGGGGGAACAATGAGCAGTTCTTC. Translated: CASSQDPSGGNNEQFF.

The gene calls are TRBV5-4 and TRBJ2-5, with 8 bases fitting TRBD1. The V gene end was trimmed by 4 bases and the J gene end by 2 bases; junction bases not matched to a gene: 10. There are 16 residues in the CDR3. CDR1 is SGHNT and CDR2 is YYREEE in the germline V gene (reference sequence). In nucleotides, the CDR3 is TGTGCCAGCAGCCTTGGACAGGGTGTGTCTCAAGAGACCCAGTACTTC. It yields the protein CASSLGQGVSQETQYF. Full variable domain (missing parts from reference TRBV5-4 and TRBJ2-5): ETGVTQSPTHLIKTRGQQVTLRCSSQSGHNTVSWYQQALGQGPQFIFQYYREEENGRGNFPPRFSGLQFPNYSSELNVNALELDDSALYLCASSLGQGVSQETQYFGPGTRLLVL.

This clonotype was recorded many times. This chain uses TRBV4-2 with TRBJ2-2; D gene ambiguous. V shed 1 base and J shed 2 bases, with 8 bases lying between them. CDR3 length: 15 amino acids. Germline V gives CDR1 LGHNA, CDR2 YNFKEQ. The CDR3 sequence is CASSQVVANTGELFF. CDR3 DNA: TGTGCCAGCAGCCAAGTCGTGGCAAACACCGGGGAGCTGTTTTTT.

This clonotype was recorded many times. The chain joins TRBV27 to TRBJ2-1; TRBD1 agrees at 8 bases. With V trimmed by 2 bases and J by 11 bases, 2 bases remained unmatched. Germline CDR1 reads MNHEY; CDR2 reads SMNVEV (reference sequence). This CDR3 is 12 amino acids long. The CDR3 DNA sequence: TGTGCCAGCAGTTTAGGACAGGGAAAGCAGTTCTTC. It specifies CASSLGQGKQFF.

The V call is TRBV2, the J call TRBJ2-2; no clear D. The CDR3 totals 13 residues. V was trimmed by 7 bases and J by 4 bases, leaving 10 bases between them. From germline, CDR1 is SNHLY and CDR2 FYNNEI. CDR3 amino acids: CASTGIATGELFF. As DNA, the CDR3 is TGTGCCAGCACGGGTATAGCCACCGGGGAGCTGTTTTTT.

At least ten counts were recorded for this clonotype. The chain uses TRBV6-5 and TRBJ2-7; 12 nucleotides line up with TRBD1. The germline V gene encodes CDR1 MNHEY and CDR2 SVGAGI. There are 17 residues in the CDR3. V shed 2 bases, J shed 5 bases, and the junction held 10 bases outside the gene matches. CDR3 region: CASSYREAGQGAHEQYF. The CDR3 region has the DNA TGTGCCAGCAGTTACAGGGAGGCGGGACAGGGGGCCCACGAGCAGTACTTC.

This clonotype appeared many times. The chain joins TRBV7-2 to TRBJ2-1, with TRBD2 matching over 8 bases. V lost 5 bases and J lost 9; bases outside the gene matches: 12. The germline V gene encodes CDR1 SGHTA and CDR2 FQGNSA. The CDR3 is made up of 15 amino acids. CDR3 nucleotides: TGTGCCAGCAGCCCGGAGGGTAGCGGGGTCGGTGAGCAGTTCTTC. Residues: CASSPEGSGVGEQFF.

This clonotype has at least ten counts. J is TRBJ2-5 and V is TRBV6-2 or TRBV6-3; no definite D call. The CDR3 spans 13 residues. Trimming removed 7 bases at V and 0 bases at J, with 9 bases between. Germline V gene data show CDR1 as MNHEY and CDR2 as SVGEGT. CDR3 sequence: CASTSANQETQYF. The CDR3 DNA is TGTGCCAGCACCTCGGCCAACCAAGAGACCCAGTACTTC.

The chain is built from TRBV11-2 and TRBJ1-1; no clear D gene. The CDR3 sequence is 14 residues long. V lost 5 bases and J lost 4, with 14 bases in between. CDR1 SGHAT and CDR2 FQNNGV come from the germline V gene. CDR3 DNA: TGTGCCAGCAGCATAGCGCAAGAGGGCACTGAAGCTTTCTTT. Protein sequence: CASSIAQEGTEAFF.

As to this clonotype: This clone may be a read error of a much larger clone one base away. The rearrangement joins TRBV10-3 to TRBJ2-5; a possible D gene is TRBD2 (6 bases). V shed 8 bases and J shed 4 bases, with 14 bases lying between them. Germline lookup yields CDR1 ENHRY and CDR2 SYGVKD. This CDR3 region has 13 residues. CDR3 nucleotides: TGTGCCATCGGGGAGGCGGAGCGAGAGACCCAGTACTTC. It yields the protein CAIGEAERETQYF.

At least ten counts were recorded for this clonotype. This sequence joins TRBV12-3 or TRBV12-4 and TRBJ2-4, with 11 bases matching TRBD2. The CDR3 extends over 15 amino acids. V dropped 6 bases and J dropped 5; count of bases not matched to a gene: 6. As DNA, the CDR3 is TGTGCCAGCAGCCCGGGACTAGCGGCTCAAAACATTCAGTACTTC. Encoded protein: CASSPGLAAQNIQYF.

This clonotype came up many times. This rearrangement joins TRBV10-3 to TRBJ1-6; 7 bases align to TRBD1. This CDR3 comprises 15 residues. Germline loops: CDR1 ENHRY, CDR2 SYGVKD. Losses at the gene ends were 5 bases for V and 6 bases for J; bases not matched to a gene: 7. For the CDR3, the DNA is TGTGCCATCAGTCAGAGCGGGACAGCTAATTCACCCCTCCACTTT. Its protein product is CAISQSGTANSPLHF.

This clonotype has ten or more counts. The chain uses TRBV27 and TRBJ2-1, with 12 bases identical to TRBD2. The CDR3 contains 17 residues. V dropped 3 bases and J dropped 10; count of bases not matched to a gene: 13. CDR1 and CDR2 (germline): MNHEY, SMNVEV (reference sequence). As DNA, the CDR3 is TGTGCCAGCAGTTTTATCGGGTCGTCTAGCGGGAGGGGAGAGCAGTTCTTC. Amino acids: CASSFIGSSSGRGEQFF.

CDR3 sequence reads: CASSSTRGRGLAGFASSYEQYF. CDR3 sequence (DNA): TGTGCCAGCAGCTCGACGCGGGGAAGAGGACTAGCGGGATTTGCAAGCTCCTACGAGCAGTACTTC. The rearrangement uses TRBV13 and TRBJ2-7, with 12 bases lining up with TRBD2. V gave up 4 bases and J gave up 0 bases; unmatched junction bases: 22. The CDR3 is 22 amino acids. Germline CDR1 PRHDT, CDR2 FYEKMQ (reference sequence). The whole variable domain, filled in from reference TRBV13 and TRBJ2-7, reads AAGVIQSPRHLIKEKRETATLKCYPIPRHDTVYWYQQGPGQDPQFLISFYEKMQSDKGSIPDRFSAQQFSDYHSELNMSSLELGDSALYFCASSSTRGRGLAGFASSYEQYFGPGTRLTVT.

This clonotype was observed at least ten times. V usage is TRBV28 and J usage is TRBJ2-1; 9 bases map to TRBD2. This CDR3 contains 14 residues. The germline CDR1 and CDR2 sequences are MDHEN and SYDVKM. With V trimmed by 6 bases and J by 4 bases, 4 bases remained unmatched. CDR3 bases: TGTGCCAGCAGCGCCACTAGCGGGTACAATGAGCAGTTCTTC. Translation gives CASSATSGYNEQFF.

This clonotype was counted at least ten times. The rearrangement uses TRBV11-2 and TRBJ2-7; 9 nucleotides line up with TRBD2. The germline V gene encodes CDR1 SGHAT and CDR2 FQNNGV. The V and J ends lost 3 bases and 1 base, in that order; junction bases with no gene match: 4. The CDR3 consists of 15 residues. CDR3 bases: TGTGCCAGCAGCTTTGGGCTAGCGGGGTCCTACGAGCAGTACTTC. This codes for CASSFGLAGSYEQYF.

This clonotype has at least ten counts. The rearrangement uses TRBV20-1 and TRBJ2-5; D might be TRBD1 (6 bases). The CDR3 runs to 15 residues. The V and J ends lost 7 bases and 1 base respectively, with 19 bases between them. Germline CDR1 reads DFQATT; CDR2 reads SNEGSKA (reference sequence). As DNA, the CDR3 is TGCAGTGGCTCGCTGGCAGGGGTCATCCAAGAGACCCAGTACTTC. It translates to CSGSLAGVIQETQYF.

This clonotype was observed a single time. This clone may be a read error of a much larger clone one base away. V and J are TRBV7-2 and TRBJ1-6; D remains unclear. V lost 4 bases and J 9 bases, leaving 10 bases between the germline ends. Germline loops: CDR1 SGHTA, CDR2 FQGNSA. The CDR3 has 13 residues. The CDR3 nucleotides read TGTGCCAGCAGCTCCGCGGGTGCTTCACCCCTCCACTTT. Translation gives CASSSAGASPLHF.